This T cell receptor beta chain was captured in a study of CD8+CD57+ T cells in acquired aplastic anemia. This clonotype was detected ten times or more. CDR1 and CDR2 from the germline V gene are SGHDT and YYEEEE. The length of the CDR3 is 15 residues. The V end lost 1 base, the J end lost 1 base, and 10 bases lay between the germline ends. It was genomic DNA that served as the template for profiling TCR beta VDJ and CDR3. TCRdb passed the reads through MiXCR, listing each CDR3 protein once. The repertoire holds around 250,000 distinct CDR3 sequences, with approximately 56% as singletons. The chain employs TRBV5-6 and TRBJ2-3; weak D call: TRBD2 (6 bases). The sequencing input was sorted CD4+, CD8+, or CD8+CD57+ T cells (not recorded which) from PBMCs. This clonotype was sampled from a human donor with severe aplastic anemia or a healthy control (not recorded which). CDR3 sequence (DNA): TGTGCCAGCAGCTTGAAACTAGCCGGCACAGATACGCAGTATTTT. This codes for CASSLKLAGTDTQYF.